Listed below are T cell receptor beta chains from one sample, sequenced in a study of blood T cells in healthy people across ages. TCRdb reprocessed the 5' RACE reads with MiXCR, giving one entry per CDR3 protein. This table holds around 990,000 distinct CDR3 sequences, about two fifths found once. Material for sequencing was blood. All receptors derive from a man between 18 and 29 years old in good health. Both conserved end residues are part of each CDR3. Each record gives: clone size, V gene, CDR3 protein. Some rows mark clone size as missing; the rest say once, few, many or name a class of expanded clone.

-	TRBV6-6	CASKSGTSGYNEQYF
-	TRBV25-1	CASSEITDEQFF
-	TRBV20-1	CSAPDREVTEAFF
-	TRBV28	CASSLSRQGSYNEQYF
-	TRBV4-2	CASSQEGGAEQYF
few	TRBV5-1	CASSLGGAGSGTEAFF
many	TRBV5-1	CASSSYRDNNEQFF
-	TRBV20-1	CSANSGNTIYF
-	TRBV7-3	CASSSGQDEVSPDTQYF
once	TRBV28	CASSSGGGNEYEQYF
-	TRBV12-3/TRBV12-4	CASSLSPRGQPQHF
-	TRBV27	CASSFRTGGFDEQFF
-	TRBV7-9	CASSYLEGVNIQYF
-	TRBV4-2	CASSQESAEGALHF
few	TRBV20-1	CSAGTGLRYNEQFF
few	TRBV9	CASSLGVQNTEAFF
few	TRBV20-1	CSARRQAYWTEAFF
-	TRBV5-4	CASSLGQDHSNEKLFF
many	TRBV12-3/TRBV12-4	CASSFGTGQETQYF
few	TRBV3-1	CASSQEPTGTEAFF
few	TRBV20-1	CSARAQTNTEAFF
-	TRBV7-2	CASSSWGGRDTQYF
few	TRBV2	CASSRLAEDRETQYF
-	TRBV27	CASKALRLGNEQFF
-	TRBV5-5	CASSLEGASIDTQYF
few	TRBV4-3	CASSQIPGSSSTDTQYF
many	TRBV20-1	CRFSENYGYTF
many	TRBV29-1	CSVVLGSGETQYF
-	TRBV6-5	CASSYRVGYNSPLHF
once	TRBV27	CASSLSTTGRTGELFF
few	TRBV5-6	CASSSASGTGVTLSNQPQHF
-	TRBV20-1	CSASGLPTEETQYF
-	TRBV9	CASSHNLQGLNTDTQYF
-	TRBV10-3	CAIREARGNYGYTF
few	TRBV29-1	CSVDSTEQYGYTF
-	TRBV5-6	CASSDKTGVGNSPLHF
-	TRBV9	CASRVSGGGNIQYF
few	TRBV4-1	CASSQGLAGLQETQYF
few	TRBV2	CAASTIQETQYF
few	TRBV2	CASRASGASYNEQFF
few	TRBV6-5	CASSRPMVTYYNEQFF
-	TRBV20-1	CSADSYNEQFF
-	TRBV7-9	CASSLARGTSSYNEQFF
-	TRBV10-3	CAISDRQFMDYGYTF
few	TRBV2	CASSKSGWEETQYF
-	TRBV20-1	CSAGTPKGGGYTEAFF
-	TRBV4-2	CASSQVGTSRETQYF
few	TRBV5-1	CASSLHGQGGTQYF
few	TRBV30	CAWTQRGDYGYTF